This is a list of T cell receptor beta chains from one sample in a study of blood T cell repertoires in COVID-19. Assay used: immunoSEQ multiplex PCR; TCRdb lists only in-frame clones, some missing. This sample carries some 200,000 clones, roughly 81% of them seen once, and the ten largest clones take more than 9.5%. The sample consisted of peripheral blood. These receptors were collected from a woman between 35 and 50 years old with COVID-19, enrolled during active disease. CDR3s include the opening cysteine and the closing phenylalanine or tryptophan. Fields, in order: D gene, J gene, V gene, clone size, CDR3 DNA, CDR3 protein. A D gene is named only where the DNA matches it firmly. Rows give clone size only sometimes, using once, few, many, or a class for an expanded clone.

d_gene: TRBD2; j_gene: TRBJ2-7; v_gene: TRBV7-8; abundance: NA; CDR3nt: TGTGCCAGCAGCCAGGGACTAGCGGGAACTTACGAGCAGTACTTC; CDR3aa: CASSQGLAGTYEQYF
d_gene: TRBD1; j_gene: TRBJ2-1; v_gene: TRBV14; abundance: NA; CDR3nt: TGTGCCAGCAGCCAAACTACAGGGGCGACACAGTTCTTC; CDR3aa: CASSQTTGATQFF
d_gene: NA; j_gene: TRBJ1-4; v_gene: TRBV28; abundance: NA; CDR3nt: TGTGCCAGCAGTTGGGGCAGGGGCGACGAAAAACTGTTTTTT; CDR3aa: CASSWGRGDEKLFF
d_gene: NA; j_gene: TRBJ2-7; v_gene: TRBV27; abundance: NA; CDR3nt: TGTGCCAGCAGCCCGCAGGGATGGGGCTACGAGCAGTACTTC; CDR3aa: CASSPQGWGYEQYF
d_gene: NA; j_gene: TRBJ1-2; v_gene: TRBV27; abundance: NA; CDR3nt: TGTGCCAGCAGTTCCCAGAAAGCTAACTATGGCTACACCTTC; CDR3aa: CASSSQKANYGYTF
d_gene: TRBD1; j_gene: TRBJ2-7; v_gene: TRBV2; abundance: NA; CDR3nt: TGTGCCAGCACACAGGGGCCCCTTTCGGTTGAGCAGTACTTC; CDR3aa: CASTQGPLSVEQYF
d_gene: NA; j_gene: TRBJ2-3; v_gene: TRBV5-3; abundance: NA; CDR3nt: TGTGCCCCAAGCTTGGGGCAAGATACGCAGTATTTT; CDR3aa: CAPSLGQDTQYF
d_gene: TRBD1; j_gene: TRBJ2-2; v_gene: TRBV29-1; abundance: NA; CDR3nt: TGCAGCGTTGAATTGCCGGGACAGGCCAATGGGAAGCTGTTTTTT; CDR3aa: CSVELPGQANGKLFF
d_gene: TRBD2; j_gene: TRBJ2-1; v_gene: TRBV19; abundance: NA; CDR3nt: TGTGCCAGTAGGAGGACTAGCGGGGGGATCAATGAGCAGTTCTTC; CDR3aa: CASRRTSGGINEQFF
d_gene: TRBD1; j_gene: TRBJ1-6; v_gene: TRBV6-5; abundance: NA; CDR3nt: TGTGCCAGCAGCGACCGGGACAGTACCTCACCCCTCCACTTT; CDR3aa: CASSDRDSTSPLHF
d_gene: TRBD2; j_gene: TRBJ2-1; v_gene: TRBV5-1; abundance: NA; CDR3nt: TGCGCCAGCAGCCCAAAAACTAGCGGGGCAATGGGGGGGCAGTTCTTC; CDR3aa: CASSPKTSGAMGGQFF
d_gene: TRBD1; j_gene: TRBJ1-4; v_gene: TRBV12-3/TRBV12-4; abundance: NA; CDR3nt: TGTGCCAGCAGTAAACCGGGACAGAAGAAACTGTTTTTT; CDR3aa: CASSKPGQKKLFF
d_gene: NA; j_gene: TRBJ1-1; v_gene: TRBV23-1; abundance: NA; CDR3nt: TGCGCCAGCAGTCTACAAAAAAAGCGGTACCCGAACACTGAAGCTTTCTTT; CDR3aa: CASSLQKKRYPNTEAFF
d_gene: NA; j_gene: TRBJ1-1; v_gene: TRBV5-8; abundance: NA; CDR3nt: TGTGCCAGCAGCCCGGTAGATGAAGCTTTCTTT; CDR3aa: CASSPVDEAFF
d_gene: TRBD2; j_gene: TRBJ2-1; v_gene: TRBV15; abundance: NA; CDR3nt: TGTGCCACCAGCAGCGGACTAGCGAGTGAGCAGTTCTTC; CDR3aa: CATSSGLASEQFF
d_gene: TRBD1; j_gene: TRBJ1-1; v_gene: TRBV14; abundance: NA; CDR3nt: TGTGCCAGCAGCCATCATCGGGGACAGGGGGCGCAGACTGAAGCTTTCTTT; CDR3aa: CASSHHRGQGAQTEAFF
d_gene: TRBD1; j_gene: TRBJ2-2; v_gene: TRBV28; abundance: NA; CDR3nt: TGTGCCAGCGAGACAGGGCTGAACACCGGGGAGCTGTTTTTT; CDR3aa: CASETGLNTGELFF
d_gene: TRBD1; j_gene: TRBJ1-2; v_gene: TRBV27; abundance: NA; CDR3nt: TGTGCCAGCAGTCCTATTGGACAGGGGTTCCTCTATGGCTACACCTTC; CDR3aa: CASSPIGQGFLYGYTF
d_gene: TRBD2; j_gene: TRBJ2-1; v_gene: TRBV9; abundance: NA; CDR3nt: TGTGCCAGCAGCGTAGATGGGACTAGCGTCTACAATGAGCAGTTCTTC; CDR3aa: CASSVDGTSVYNEQFF
d_gene: NA; j_gene: TRBJ2-3; v_gene: TRBV28; abundance: NA; CDR3nt: TGTGCCAGCAGCCAGGGACTCTATACGCAGTATTTT; CDR3aa: CASSQGLYTQYF
d_gene: NA; j_gene: TRBJ1-4; v_gene: TRBV7-8; abundance: NA; CDR3nt: TGTGCCAGCAGCTGGCTCCGCCATGGTGGGGGCGGCAGGGATGGGAAACTGTTTTTT; CDR3aa: CASSWLRHGGGGRDGKLFF
d_gene: NA; j_gene: TRBJ2-7; v_gene: TRBV3-1/TRBV3-2; abundance: NA; CDR3nt: TGTGCCAGCAGCCAAGCGACTAGTTACGAGCAGTACTTC; CDR3aa: CASSQATSYEQYF
d_gene: NA; j_gene: TRBJ1-1; v_gene: TRBV5-1; abundance: NA; CDR3nt: TGCGCCAGCAGACCCCTCCAGGGGTTAGCTTTCTTT; CDR3aa: CASRPLQGLAFF
d_gene: TRBD2; j_gene: TRBJ2-3; v_gene: TRBV28; abundance: NA; CDR3nt: TGTGCCAGCAGTTGGCTAGCGGGAGGGGCAGATACGCAGTATTTT; CDR3aa: CASSWLAGGADTQYF
d_gene: NA; j_gene: TRBJ1-5; v_gene: TRBV30; abundance: once; CDR3nt: TGTGCCTGGAGTGGCTACCGGGGGGATCAGCCCCAGCATTTT; CDR3aa: CAWSGYRGDQPQHF
d_gene: NA; j_gene: TRBJ1-5; v_gene: TRBV12-3/TRBV12-4; abundance: NA; CDR3nt: TGTGCCAGCACCTGGGGGGGGAATCAGCCCCAGCATTTT; CDR3aa: CASTWGGNQPQHF
d_gene: TRBD1; j_gene: TRBJ1-2; v_gene: TRBV2; abundance: NA; CDR3nt: TGTGCCAGCTTAAGGACAGGGTGGGGAAACTATGGCTACACCTTC; CDR3aa: CASLRTGWGNYGYTF
d_gene: NA; j_gene: TRBJ2-2; v_gene: TRBV2; abundance: once; CDR3nt: TGTGCCAGCAGTGGACAGACCACCGGGGAGCTGTTTTTT; CDR3aa: CASSGQTTGELFF
d_gene: NA; j_gene: TRBJ2-3; v_gene: TRBV5-4; abundance: NA; CDR3nt: TGTGCCAGCAGCCCAGACTCGGGGTTTGATTTAGATACGCAGTATTTT; CDR3aa: CASSPDSGFDLDTQYF
d_gene: TRBD1; j_gene: TRBJ2-5; v_gene: TRBV13; abundance: NA; CDR3nt: TGTGCCAGCAGCTCGGGTGGGACAGGGCGCTTCCAAGAGACCCAGTACTTC; CDR3aa: CASSSGGTGRFQETQYF
d_gene: NA; j_gene: TRBJ2-3; v_gene: TRBV27; abundance: NA; CDR3nt: TGTGCCAGCAGCCCGACTAGGGATGGGATATCCACGCAGTATTTT; CDR3aa: CASSPTRDGISTQYF
d_gene: NA; j_gene: TRBJ1-5; v_gene: TRBV30; abundance: NA; CDR3nt: TGTGCCTGGAGTTTAGGGGTCAATCAGCCCCAGCATTTT; CDR3aa: CAWSLGVNQPQHF
d_gene: NA; j_gene: TRBJ1-6; v_gene: TRBV7-6; abundance: NA; CDR3nt: TGTGCCAGCAGCTTAGCGTTAGGCAGGGTTGGATCACCCCTCCACTTT; CDR3aa: CASSLALGRVGSPLHF
d_gene: TRBD1; j_gene: TRBJ2-1; v_gene: TRBV6-5; abundance: NA; CDR3nt: TGTGCCAGCAGTACGACAGGGAACGAGCAGTTCTTC; CDR3aa: CASSTTGNEQFF
d_gene: NA; j_gene: TRBJ1-1; v_gene: TRBV9; abundance: NA; CDR3nt: TGTGCCAGCAGCGTAGAAGAGGGCACTGAAGCTTTCTTT; CDR3aa: CASSVEEGTEAFF
d_gene: TRBD2; j_gene: TRBJ2-7; v_gene: TRBV19; abundance: once; CDR3nt: TGTGCCAGTAGTATAGATGTTCTAGCGGGAGAGTACGAGCAGTACTTC; CDR3aa: CASSIDVLAGEYEQYF
d_gene: NA; j_gene: TRBJ1-2; v_gene: TRBV2; abundance: once; CDR3nt: TGTGCCAGCAGTCATTCGCCCGGGGGTTACTATGGCTACACCTTC; CDR3aa: CASSHSPGGYYGYTF
d_gene: NA; j_gene: TRBJ2-3; v_gene: TRBV6-2/TRBV6-3; abundance: NA; CDR3nt: TGTGCCAGCAGCCGTACTAGTCTGACAGATACGCAGTATTTT; CDR3aa: CASSRTSLTDTQYF
d_gene: TRBD2; j_gene: TRBJ2-3; v_gene: TRBV7-8; abundance: NA; CDR3nt: TGTGCCAGCAGCCCCTCGCCGGGACTAGTCGCAGATACGCAGTATTTT; CDR3aa: CASSPSPGLVADTQYF
d_gene: NA; j_gene: TRBJ1-1; v_gene: TRBV7-2; abundance: few; CDR3nt: TGTGCCAGCAGCTTAGTCAGGAACACTGAAGCTTTCTTT; CDR3aa: CASSLVRNTEAFF
d_gene: NA; j_gene: TRBJ2-2; v_gene: TRBV19; abundance: NA; CDR3nt: TGTGCCAGTAGAAGACAGTCCTCGAACACCGGGGAGCTGTTTTTT; CDR3aa: CASRRQSSNTGELFF
d_gene: NA; j_gene: TRBJ2-1; v_gene: TRBV4-2; abundance: NA; CDR3nt: TGTGCCAGCAGCCAAGTTAGTTCGTCTGAGCAGTTCTTC; CDR3aa: CASSQVSSSEQFF